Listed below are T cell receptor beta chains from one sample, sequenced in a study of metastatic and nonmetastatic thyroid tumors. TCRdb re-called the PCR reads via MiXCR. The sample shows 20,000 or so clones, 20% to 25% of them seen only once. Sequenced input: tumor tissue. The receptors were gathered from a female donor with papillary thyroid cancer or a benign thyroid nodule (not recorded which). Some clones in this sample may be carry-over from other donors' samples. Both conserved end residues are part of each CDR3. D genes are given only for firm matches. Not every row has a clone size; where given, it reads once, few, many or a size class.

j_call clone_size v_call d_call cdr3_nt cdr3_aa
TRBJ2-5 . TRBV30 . TGTGCCTGGAGTCTTAAAGAGACCCAGTACTTC CAWSLKETQYF
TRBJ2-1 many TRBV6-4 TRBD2 TGTGCCAGCAGTGAACAAGCTAGCGGGAGCCACAATGAGCAGTTCTTC CASSEQASGSHNEQFF
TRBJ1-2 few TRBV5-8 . TGTGCCAGCAGCTTGGGACAGACCTATGGCTACACCTTC CASSLGQTYGYTF
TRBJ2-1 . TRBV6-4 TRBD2 TGTGCCAGCAGTGGTGAGACTAGCGGAGGATACAATGAGCAGTTCTTC CASSGETSGGYNEQFF
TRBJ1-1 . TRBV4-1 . TGCGCCAGCAGCGTTGTCTTAGGGAGACCAGGGACCCCGGACACTGAAGCTTTCTTT CASSVVLGRPGTPDTEAFF
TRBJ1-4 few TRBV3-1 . TGTGCCAGCAGCCCCCGGCAGGGAAATGAAAAACTGTTTTTT CASSPRQGNEKLFF
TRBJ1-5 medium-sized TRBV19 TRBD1 TGTGCCAGTAGCCGCTCGGGACAGGTCAATCAGCCCCAGCATTTT CASSRSGQVNQPQHF
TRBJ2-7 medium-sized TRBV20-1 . TGCAGTGCTACAAGAAAGGAGGAGTACGAGCAGTACTTC CSATRKEEYEQYF
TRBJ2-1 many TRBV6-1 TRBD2 TGTGCCAGGGTAGCGGGGAATGAGCAGTTCTTC CARVAGNEQFF
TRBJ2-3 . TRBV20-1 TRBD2 TGCAGTGCCTCCCCTAGCGGGGCTAGCACAGATACGCAGTATTTT CSASPSGASTDTQYF
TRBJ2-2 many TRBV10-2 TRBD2 TGCGCCAGCAGTGACTGGAATAGCGGGGGCACCGGGGAGCTGTTTTTT CASSDWNSGGTGELFF
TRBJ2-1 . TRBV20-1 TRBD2 TGCAGTGCTAGGAGAATCGGGAGCGGGAGAGGTGAGGAGCAGTTCTTC CSARRIGSGRGEEQFF
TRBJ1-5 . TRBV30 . TGTGCCTGGAGTGTTGGGGGGCTAGATCAGCCCCAGCATTTT CAWSVGGLDQPQHF
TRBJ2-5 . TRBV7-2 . TGTGCCAGCAGCCAGGGACGGCACCAAGAGACCCAGTACTTC CASSQGRHQETQYF
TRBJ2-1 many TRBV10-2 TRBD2 TGCGCCAGCAGTGACTTACTAGCGAACAATGAGCAGTTCTTC CASSDLLANNEQFF
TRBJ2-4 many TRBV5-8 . TGTGCCAGCAGCTTGACTCTCTCGAGTGGCAAAAACATTCAGTACTTC CASSLTLSSGKNIQYF
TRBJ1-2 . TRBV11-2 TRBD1 TGTGCCAGCAGCCCAGACAGGGGAGGCGGCTACACCTTC CASSPDRGGGYTF
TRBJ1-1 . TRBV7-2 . TGTGCCAGCAGCTGGGACTTTGAAGCTTTCTTT CASSWDFEAFF
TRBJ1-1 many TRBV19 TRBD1 TGTGCCAGTAGTCATTACGGCACAGGGGTTATAGCTGAAGCTTTCTTT CASSHYGTGVIAEAFF
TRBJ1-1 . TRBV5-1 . TGCGCCAGCAGCTTGGACGGCAGAAGGGGAACTGAAGCTTTCTTT CASSLDGRRGTEAFF
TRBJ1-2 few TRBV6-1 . TGTGCCAGCACTCAAGGGGGGGGATATCATTCCAACTATGGCTACACCTTC CASTQGGGYHSNYGYTF
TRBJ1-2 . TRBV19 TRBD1 TGTGCCAGTACCATCGGGACAGGGGTGGGCTATGGCTACACCTTC CASTIGTGVGYGYTF
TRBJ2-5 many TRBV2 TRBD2 TGTGCCAGCAGGCCCGGGACTAGAGGCGGGTACCAAGAGACCCAGTACTTC CASRPGTRGGYQETQYF
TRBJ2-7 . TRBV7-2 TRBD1 TGTGCCAGCAGCCGGACAGGGGGCTTGTACGAGCAGTACTTC CASSRTGGLYEQYF
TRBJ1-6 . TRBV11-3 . TGTGCCAGCAGCTTAGGGACGCATGAACCCTTCCACTTT CASSLGTHEPFHF
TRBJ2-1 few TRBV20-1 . TGCAGTGCTAGAAGTGGGGCTAGCTCTTACAATGAGCAGTTCTTC CSARSGASSYNEQFF
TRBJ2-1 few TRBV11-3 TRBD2 TGTGCCAGCAGCTCGCCGGGACTAGCGGTAATCTCCTACAATGAGCAGTTCTTC CASSSPGLAVISYNEQFF
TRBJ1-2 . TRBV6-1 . TGTGCCAGCAGTTTAGGGGGGGGCTATGGCTACACCTTC CASSLGGGYGYTF
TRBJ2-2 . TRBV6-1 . TGTGCCAGCGGAGGAGGCCTCACCGGGGAGCTGTTTTTT CASGGGLTGELFF
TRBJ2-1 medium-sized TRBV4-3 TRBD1 TGCGCCAGCAGCCAAGATCAGGGACAGTACAATGAGCAGTTCTTC CASSQDQGQYNEQFF
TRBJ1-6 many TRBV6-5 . TGTGCCAGCGGGCTGGGGGAGCATTCACCCCTCCACTTT CASGLGEHSPLHF
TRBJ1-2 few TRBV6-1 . TGTGCCAGCAGTGACTTCGGGGGGCGAAACTATGGCTACACCTTC CASSDFGGRNYGYTF
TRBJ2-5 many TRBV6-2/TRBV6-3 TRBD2 TGTGCCAGCAGTTCCTGGCTAGCGGGAGAGGAAGAGACCCAGTACTTC CASSSWLAGEEETQYF
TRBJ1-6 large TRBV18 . TGTGCCAGCTCTTCCCTGGGGACCAGCTATAATTCACCCCTCCACTTT CASSSLGTSYNSPLHF
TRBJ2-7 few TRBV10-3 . TGTGCCATCAGGAGGGAAGTAAGCTCCTACGAGCAGTACTTC CAIRREVSSYEQYF
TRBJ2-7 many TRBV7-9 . TGTGCCAGCAGCTTGGAAACCTACGAGCAGTACTTC CASSLETYEQYF
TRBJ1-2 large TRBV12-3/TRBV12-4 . TGTGCCAGCAGTTTCGGGGGTGATGGCTACACCTTC CASSFGGDGYTF
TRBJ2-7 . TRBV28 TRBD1 TGTGCCAGCAGTTTTATGGGCAGATGGGGACAGGACTCCTACGAGCAGTACTTC CASSFMGRWGQDSYEQYF
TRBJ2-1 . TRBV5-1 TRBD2 TGCGCCAGCAGCTTGTCAGCGGGAGGGACCTCCTACAATGAGCAGTTCTTC CASSLSAGGTSYNEQFF
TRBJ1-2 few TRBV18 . TGTGCCAGCTCACCAGGAAGAGACCGGTACTATGGCTACACCTTC CASSPGRDRYYGYTF
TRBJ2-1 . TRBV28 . TGTGCCAGCAGTTTATCTAGTAGCGGTAGCAGGAATGAGCAGTTCTTC CASSLSSSGSRNEQFF
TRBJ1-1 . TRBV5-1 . TGCGCCAGCAGCGAATCCGTGAACACTGAAGCTTTCTTT CASSESVNTEAFF
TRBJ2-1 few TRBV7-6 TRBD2 TGTGCCAGCAGCGGCATTAGCGGGCCGCGGTACAATGAGCAGTTCTTC CASSGISGPRYNEQFF
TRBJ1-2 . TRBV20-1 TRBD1 TGCAGTGCGCGTGGAGGACAGGGGGTATATGGCTACACCTTC CSARGGQGVYGYTF
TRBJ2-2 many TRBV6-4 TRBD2 TGTGCCAGCGCAGCGGGAGAGGACACCGGGGAGCTGTTTTTT CASAAGEDTGELFF
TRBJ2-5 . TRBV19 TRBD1 TGTGCCAGTAGTATGGGTGACAGGGTCTCCGAGACCCAGTACTTC CASSMGDRVSETQYF
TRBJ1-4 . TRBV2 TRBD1 TGTGCCAGCAGTGAGGGACAGGGGGCTTATGAAAAACTGTTTTTT CASSEGQGAYEKLFF
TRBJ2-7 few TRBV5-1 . TGCGCCAGCAGCCCGGACGTATCGAGCTCCTACGAGCAGTACTTC CASSPDVSSSYEQYF
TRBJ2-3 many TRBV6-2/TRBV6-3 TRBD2 TGTGCCAGCAGTTACTCGAGCGGGAGAGGAACAGATACGCAGTATTTT CASSYSSGRGTDTQYF
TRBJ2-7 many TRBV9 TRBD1 TGTGCCAGCAGCGTAGGAAAGACAGGGGCTTCATACGACGAGCAGTACTTC CASSVGKTGASYDEQYF
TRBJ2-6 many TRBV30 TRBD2 TGTGCCTGCCCCCCCCGACTAGCGGGAGCGTCGGGGGCCAACGTCCTGACTTTC CACPPRLAGASGANVLTF
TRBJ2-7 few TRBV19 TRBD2 TGTGCCACCGAGCGGGAGTACGAGCAGTACTTC CATEREYEQYF